Below, 21 T cell receptor beta chains from the same sample are listed, as sequenced in a study of blood T cell repertoires in COVID-19. Sequencing used immunoSEQ multiplex PCR; TCRdb keeps in-frame clones, though not all of them. The table includes some 300,000 clones, 90% detected once. The sample taken for sequencing was peripheral blood. The receptors originated from a woman in her forties or fifties with COVID-19, enrolled during active disease.

The genes are TRBV27 and TRBJ1-6; a possible D gene is TRBD1 (5 bases). The CDR3 runs to 19 residues. V was trimmed by 6 bases and J by 4 bases, leaving 25 bases between them. Germline CDR1 MNHEY, CDR2 SMNVEV (reference sequence). CDR3 DNA: TGTGCCAGCAGCTCGACCGGTAGGACAACCCGTCCATATAATTCACCCCTCCACTTT. Protein sequence: CASSSTGRTTRPYNSPLHF.

V is TRBV6-1 and J is TRBJ2-5, with D perhaps TRBD1 (5 bases). V was shortened by 2 bases and J by 2 bases, with 9 bases between the two germline ends. The CDR3 has 14 residues. CDR1 MNHNS and CDR2 SASEGT come from the germline V gene. The CDR3 nucleotides read TGTGCCAGCAGTGAAAAGGGGCTACAAGAGACCCAGTACTTC. As protein: CASSEKGLQETQYF.

This chain joins TRBV19 and TRBJ2-1; 16 positions agree with TRBD2. V dropped 10 bases and J dropped 4; count of bases not matched to a gene: 19. CDR1 and CDR2 from the germline V gene are LNHDA and SQIVND (reference sequence). CDR3 length: 20 residues. CDR3 nucleotides: TGTGCCACCGTCCAACCCGGGACTAGCGGGAGGGCCGTGGAGTACAATGAGCAGTTCTTC. Translating gives CATVQPGTSGRAVEYNEQFF.

The rearrangement joins TRBV2 to TRBJ2-7; the match to TRBD1 covers 9 bases. The CDR3 covers 15 residues. V shed 7 bases, J shed 2 bases, and the junction held 9 bases outside the gene matches. CDR1 SNHLY and CDR2 FYNNEI come from the germline V gene. Here the CDR3 reads CASNWGQGGTYEQYF. The CDR3 coding sequence is TGTGCCAGCAACTGGGGACAGGGAGGCACCTACGAGCAGTACTTC.

CDR3 in amino acids: CASSPNESGRRRNEQFF. CDR3 coding DNA: TGCGCCAGCAGCCCCAACGAAAGCGGGAGAAGGAGGAATGAGCAGTTCTTC. V and J are TRBV5-1 and TRBJ2-1; 8 bases agree with TRBD2. Germline assignment: CDR1 SGHRS and CDR2 YFSETQ. The CDR3 is 17 amino acids. V trimming: 4 bases; J trimming: 7 bases; junction bases outside the gene matches: 16. The full variable domain, its missing parts supplied by reference TRBV5-1 and TRBJ2-1, is KAGVTQTPRYLIKTRGQQVTLSCSPISGHRSVSWYQQTPGQGLQFLFEYFSETQRNKGNFPGRFSGRQFSNSRSEMNVSTLELGDSALYLCASSPNESGRRRNEQFFGPGTRLTVL.

This clone was observed a single time. This chain joins TRBV5-4 and TRBJ2-7; 7 bases match TRBD1. The CDR3 spans 16 residues. Germline loops: CDR1 SGHNT, CDR2 YYREEE (reference sequence). The V and J ends lost 5 bases and 4 bases, in that order; junction bases with no gene match: 15. CDR3 amino acids: CASSTDRERFLYEQYF. The CDR3 DNA reads as TGTGCCAGCAGTACAGACAGGGAGCGGTTTCTTTACGAGCAGTACTTC. Full variable domain (rest looked up from reference TRBV5-4 and TRBJ2-7): ETGVTQSPTHLIKTRGQQVTLRCSSQSGHNTVSWYQQALGQGPQFIFQYYREEENGRGNFPPRFSGLQFPNYSSELNVNALELDDSALYLCASSTDRERFLYEQYFGPGTRLTVT.

The chain links TRBV6-5 to TRBJ1-1; tentative D call: TRBD1 (5 bases). V lost 6 bases and J 4 bases, leaving 15 bases between the germline ends. Germline values: CDR1 MNHEY, CDR2 SVGAGI. The CDR3 consists of 14 residues. The chain's CDR3 is CASSRRRGGTEAFF. The CDR3 DNA reads as TGTGCCAGCAGCCGTAGGAGGGGAGGCACTGAAGCTTTCTTT.

V usage is TRBV5-1 and J usage is TRBJ2-7; 10 positions agree with TRBD2. V shed 5 bases, J shed 0 bases, and the junction held 5 bases outside the gene matches. CDR1 SGHRS and CDR2 YFSETQ come from the germline V gene. The length of the CDR3 is 15 residues. Here the CDR3 DNA reads TGCGCCAGCAGTTTCGGGACTAGCGACTCCTACGAGCAGTACTTC. Translated: CASSFGTSDSYEQYF.

The chain combines TRBV7-3 with TRBJ2-1; 11 bases are shared with TRBD2. Per the germline V gene, CDR1 is SGHTA and CDR2 is FQGTGA. The CDR3 is 15 residues long. V shed 1 base and J 9 bases; nucleotides not matched to a gene: 5. The CDR3 is CASSLILAGVGEQFF. The CDR3, as DNA: TGTGCCAGCAGCTTAATACTAGCGGGAGTTGGTGAGCAGTTCTTC. The whole variable domain, filled in from reference TRBV7-3 and TRBJ2-1, reads GAGVSQTPSNKVTEKGKYVELRCDPISGHTALYWYRQSLGQGPEFLIYFQGTGAADDSGLPNDRFFAVRPEGSVSTLKIQRTERGDSAVYLCASSLILAGVGEQFFGPGTRLTVL.

The rearrangement links TRBV3-1 (or the pseudogene TRBV3-2) to TRBJ2-7; D is undetermined. The CDR3 runs to 14 residues. V was trimmed by 0 bases and J by 4 bases, leaving 10 bases between them. Germline V gene sequence: CDR1 LGHDT, CDR2 YNNKEL (reference sequence). The CDR3 region has the DNA TGTGCCAGCAGCCAAGATCTTCTTCGGTACGAGCAGTACTTC. This translates into CASSQDLLRYEQYF.

The chain has TRBV10-3 and TRBJ2-5; 8 nucleotides agree with TRBD1. The CDR3 length is 14 residues. In germline, CDR1 is ENHRY, CDR2 SYGVKD. V shed 4 bases, J shed 2 bases, and the junction held 3 bases outside the gene matches. The CDR3, as DNA: TGTGCCATCAGTGGGGGGACAGGTCAAGAGACCCAGTACTTC. Its protein product is CAISGGTGQETQYF.

This clone appeared once. The rearrangement links TRBV4-1 to TRBJ2-1, with TRBD2 identical over 10 bases. This CDR3 region has 15 residues. CDR1 and CDR2 (germline): MGHRA, YSYEKL. Trimming cost V 0 bases and J 15 bases; bases outside gene matches: 11. CDR3 amino acids: CASSQDFSGRAPGFF. CDR3 DNA: TGCGCCAGCAGCCAAGATTTCAGCGGGAGGGCCCCGGGGTTCTTC.

The chain joins TRBV24-1 to TRBJ2-3; D is uncertain. The CDR3 is 13 residues long. The V gene lost 7 bases and the J gene lost 4 bases, with 11 bases spanning the gap. Germline V gives CDR1 KGHDR, CDR2 SFDVKD. DNA for the CDR3: TGTGCCACCAGCGAACATGGTGCAGATACGCAGTATTTT. Protein: CATSEHGADTQYF.

The J gene is TRBJ1-6, the V gene TRBV25-1; tentatively, D is TRBD1 (6 bases). V lost 8 bases and J 8 bases, leaving 19 bases between the germline ends. The CDR3 is made up of 15 amino acids. The germline V gene encodes CDR1 MGHDK and CDR2 SYGVNS. The CDR3 protein is CASGGIDRNYSPLHF. The CDR3 nucleotides are TGTGCCAGCGGGGGCATCGACAGGAACTATTCACCCCTCCACTTT.

V is TRBV18 and J is TRBJ1-1, with D perhaps matching TRBD1 (5 bases). Looked up from germline, CDR1 is KGHSH and CDR2 is LQKENI. V was pared by 4 bases and J by 0 bases, with 21 bases between. CDR3 length: 18 amino acids. CDR3 bases: TGTGCCAGCTCACTCACAGGCATTCGTTCGGGCTTGAACACTGAAGCTTTCTTT. This encodes CASSLTGIRSGLNTEAFF.

This rearrangement joins TRBV24-1 to TRBJ1-2; D unresolved. From germline, CDR1 is KGHDR and CDR2 SFDVKD. V was cut by 0 bases and J by 2 bases, with 6 bases left in between. The CDR3 is made up of 14 amino acids. The DNA for the CDR3 is TGTGCCACCAGTGATTTGAACAGAAACTATGGCTACACCTTC. Amino acids: CATSDLNRNYGYTF.

The V gene is TRBV4-1, the J gene TRBJ2-7; D is unclear. Trimming cost V 2 bases and J 2 bases, with 10 bases left between them. Germline values: CDR1 MGHRA, CDR2 YSYEKL. CDR3 size: 14 residues. The CDR3 region is CASSQRLGTYEQYF. CDR3 in DNA: TGCGCCAGCAGCCAAAGGCTAGGAACCTACGAGCAGTACTTC.

The chain is built from TRBV4-2 and TRBJ2-7; D gene ambiguous. Germline V gene sequence: CDR1 LGHNA, CDR2 YNFKEQ. The CDR3 covers 12 residues. Trimming stripped 4 bases from V and 7 bases from J, with 11 bases between. The CDR3 DNA reads TGTGCCAGCAGCCCCAGCCGGAGAGAGCAGTACTTC. Its protein is CASSPSRREQYF.

DNA for the CDR3: TGCGCCAGCAGTCGCGAACTAGCGGGAGGGCCTATTGTCCACAATGAGCAGTTCTTC. It is translated as CASSRELAGGPIVHNEQFF. The J gene is TRBJ2-1, the V gene TRBV4-1; TRBD2 aligns across 13 bases. The V gene end was trimmed by 6 bases and the J gene end by 5 bases; junction bases not matched to a gene: 16. Germline V gene data show CDR1 as MGHRA and CDR2 as YSYEKL. This CDR3 comprises 19 residues.

The V and J genes are TRBV30 and TRBJ2-1; no firm D call. Trimming shortened V by 2 bases and J by 5 bases, and 7 bases separated the two germline ends. Germline V gene lookup returns CDR1 GTSNPN and CDR2 SVGIG (reference sequence). This CDR3 is 12 amino acids long. The CDR3, as DNA: TGTGCCTGGAGTCGACATGACAATGAGCAGTTCTTC. Translated: CAWSRHDNEQFF.

The chain combines TRBV3-1 (or the pseudogene TRBV3-2) with TRBJ2-7; D gene unclear. Germline lookup yields CDR1 LGHDT and CDR2 YNNKEL (reference sequence). This CDR3 has 16 residues. V lost 1 base to trimming and J lost 1 base, with 14 bases between them. The CDR3, as DNA: TGTGCCAGCAGCCAAGGACTCCCCAGTGGGTCCTACGAGCAGTACTTC. Translation: CASSQGLPSGSYEQYF.